The present T cell receptor (beta chain) was sequenced within a study of T cell repertoires in cytomegalovirus infection. Study details: It was the public TCR beta signatures that indicated both CMV infection and matching HLA type.

V trimming: 7 bases; J trimming: 5 bases; junction bases outside the gene matches: 8. This CDR3 has 14 residues. Germline lookup yields CDR1 MDHEN and CDR2 SYDVKM. This clonotype appeared many times. TCRdb re-called the reads through MiXCR, storing one row per CDR3 protein. The data show around 630,000 distinct CDR3 sequences, 20% to 25% seen once. The chain has TRBV28 and TRBJ2-5; 9 bases agree with TRBD2. This TCR was sampled from a human donor in good health (CMV status not recorded). Some clones in this sample may be carry-over from other donors' samples. Sequences were obtained from CD8+ T cells from PBMCs. CDR3 DNA: TGTGCCAGCACCCCAGCGGGGGGTCCGGAGACCCAGTACTTC. Protein: CASTPAGGPETQYF.